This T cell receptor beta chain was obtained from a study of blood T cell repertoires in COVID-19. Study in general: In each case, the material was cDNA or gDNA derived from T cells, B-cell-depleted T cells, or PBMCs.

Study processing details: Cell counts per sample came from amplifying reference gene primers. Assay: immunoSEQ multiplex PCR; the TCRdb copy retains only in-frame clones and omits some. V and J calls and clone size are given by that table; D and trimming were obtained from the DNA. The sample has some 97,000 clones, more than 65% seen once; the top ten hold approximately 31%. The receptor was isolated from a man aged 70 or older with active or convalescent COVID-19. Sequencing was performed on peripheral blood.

As DNA, the CDR3 is TGCGCCAGCAGCGTCTCCCCGGGACAGAACACTGAAGCTTTCTTT. As protein: CASSVSPGQNTEAFF. The chain has TRBV5-1 and TRBJ1-1; possible D gene TRBD1, 6 bases. Between the trimmed V and J ends, which lost 4 bases and 1 base, there was a span of 14 bases. The CDR3 is 15 residues long. CDR1 SGHRS and CDR2 YFSETQ come from the germline V gene. Full variable domain (missing parts from reference TRBV5-1 and TRBJ1-1): KAGVTQTPRYLIKTRGQQVTLSCSPISGHRSVSWYQQTPGQGLQFLFEYFSETQRNKGNFPGRFSGRQFSNSRSEMNVSTLELGDSALYLCASSVSPGQNTEAFFGQGTRLTVV.